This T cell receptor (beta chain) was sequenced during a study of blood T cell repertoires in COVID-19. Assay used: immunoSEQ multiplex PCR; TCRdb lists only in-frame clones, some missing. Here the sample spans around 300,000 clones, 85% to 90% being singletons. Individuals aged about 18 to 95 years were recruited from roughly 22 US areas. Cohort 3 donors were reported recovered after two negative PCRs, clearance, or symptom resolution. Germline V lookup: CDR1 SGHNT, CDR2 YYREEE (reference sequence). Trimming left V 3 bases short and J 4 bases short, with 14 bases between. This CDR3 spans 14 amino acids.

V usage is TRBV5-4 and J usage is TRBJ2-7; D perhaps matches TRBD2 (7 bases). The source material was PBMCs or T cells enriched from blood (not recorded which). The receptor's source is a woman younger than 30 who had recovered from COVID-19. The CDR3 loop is CASSSWGGGYEQYF. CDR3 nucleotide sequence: TGTGCCAGCAGCTCCTGGGGGGGCGGGTACGAGCAGTACTTC.